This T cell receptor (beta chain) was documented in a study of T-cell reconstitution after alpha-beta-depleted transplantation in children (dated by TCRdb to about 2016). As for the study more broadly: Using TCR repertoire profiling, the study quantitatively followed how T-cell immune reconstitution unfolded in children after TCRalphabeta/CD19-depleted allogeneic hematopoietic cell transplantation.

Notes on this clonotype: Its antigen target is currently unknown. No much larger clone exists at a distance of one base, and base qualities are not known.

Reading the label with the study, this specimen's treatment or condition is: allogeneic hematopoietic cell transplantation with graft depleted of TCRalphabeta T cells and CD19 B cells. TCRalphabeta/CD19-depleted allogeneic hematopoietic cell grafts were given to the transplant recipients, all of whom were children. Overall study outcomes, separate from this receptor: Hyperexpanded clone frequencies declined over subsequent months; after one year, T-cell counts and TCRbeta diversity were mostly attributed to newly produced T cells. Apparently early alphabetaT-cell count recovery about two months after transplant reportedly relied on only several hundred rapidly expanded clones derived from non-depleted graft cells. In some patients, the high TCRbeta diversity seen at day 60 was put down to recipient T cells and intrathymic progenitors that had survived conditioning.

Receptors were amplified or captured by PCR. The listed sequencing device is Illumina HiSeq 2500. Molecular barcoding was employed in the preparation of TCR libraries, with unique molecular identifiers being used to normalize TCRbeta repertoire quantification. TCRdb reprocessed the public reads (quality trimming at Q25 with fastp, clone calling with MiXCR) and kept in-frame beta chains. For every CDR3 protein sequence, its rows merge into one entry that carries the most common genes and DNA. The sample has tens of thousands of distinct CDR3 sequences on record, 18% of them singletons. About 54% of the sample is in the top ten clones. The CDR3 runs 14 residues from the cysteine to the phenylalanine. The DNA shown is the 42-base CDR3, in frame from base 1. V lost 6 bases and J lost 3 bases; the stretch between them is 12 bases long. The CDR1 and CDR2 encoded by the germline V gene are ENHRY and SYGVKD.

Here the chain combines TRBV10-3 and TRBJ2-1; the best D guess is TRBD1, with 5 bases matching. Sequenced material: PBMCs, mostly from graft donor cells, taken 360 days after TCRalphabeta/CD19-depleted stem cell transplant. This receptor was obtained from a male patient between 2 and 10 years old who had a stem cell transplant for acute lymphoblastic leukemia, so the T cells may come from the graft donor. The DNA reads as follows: TGTGCCATCAGGGGCCAGGGCGTCTACAATGAGCAGTTCTTC. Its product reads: CAIRGQGVYNEQFF.